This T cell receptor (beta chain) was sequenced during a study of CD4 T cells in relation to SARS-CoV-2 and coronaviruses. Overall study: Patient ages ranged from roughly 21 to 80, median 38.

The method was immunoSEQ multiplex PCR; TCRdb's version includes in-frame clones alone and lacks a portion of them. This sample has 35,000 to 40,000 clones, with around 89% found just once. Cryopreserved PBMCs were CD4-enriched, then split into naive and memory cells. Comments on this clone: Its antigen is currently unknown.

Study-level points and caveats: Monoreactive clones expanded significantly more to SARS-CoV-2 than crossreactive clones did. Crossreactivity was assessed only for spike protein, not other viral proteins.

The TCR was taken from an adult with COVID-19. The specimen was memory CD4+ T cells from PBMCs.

This CDR3 reads CASSENRENEKLFF. The CDR3 region has the DNA TGTGCCAGCAGTGAAAACAGAGAGAATGAAAAACTGTTTTTT. The genes are TRBV2 and TRBJ1-4; D gene uncertain. V was cut by 2 bases and J by 5 bases, with 9 bases left in between. Germline values: CDR1 SNHLY, CDR2 FYNNEI. The CDR3 contains 14 residues.